Presented here are 21 T cell receptor beta chains from one specimen sequenced in a study of shared clonotypes between healthy human individuals. Some clones are missing from TCRdb's copy, which holds only in-frame ones; the method was immunoSEQ multiplex PCR. The sample lists fewer than 1 million clones; about 96% were seen once. Positively selected for CCR7, the CD45RO-negative cells used as naive CD8 cells excluded terminally differentiated effector memory CD45RA+ cells. The specimen sequenced was naive CD8+ T cells sorted from blood. All receptors come from a man aged 25 to 40 in good health.

This CDR3 is CATAVRKSPTSGANVLTF. CDR3 DNA: TGTGCCACCGCTGTCAGGAAGTCACCTACCTCTGGGGCCAACGTCCTGACTTTC. The gene calls are TRBV27 and TRBJ2-6; the D is unclear. The germline V and J ends were trimmed by 10 bases and 0 bases, with 22 bases remaining between them. The CDR3 is made up of 18 amino acids. The germline V gene has CDR1 MNHEY and CDR2 SMNVEV (reference sequence).

This chain joins TRBV11-3 and TRBJ2-1; perhaps D is TRBD1 or TRBD2 (5 bases each). Germline-derived CDR1 and CDR2 are SGHNT and YENEEA. The V end lost 5 bases, the J end lost 5 bases, and 16 bases lay between the germline ends. The CDR3 totals 15 residues. The CDR3 coding sequence is TGTGCCAGCAGCCTCCGTTCTGGGACCAACAATGAGCAGTTCTTC. Its translation is CASSLRSGTNNEQFF.

A word on this clone: Other nucleotide sequences in the sample specify the same CDR3. J is TRBJ2-1 and V is TRBV29-1; unclear D gene. The CDR3 sequence is 12 residues long. Germline V gene sequence: CDR1 SQVTM, CDR2 ANQGSEA. V was shortened by 3 bases and J by 4 bases, with 7 bases between the two germline ends. The CDR3 nucleotides are TGCAGCGTTGAGAGCAGGTACAATGAGCAGTTCTTC. Encoded protein: CSVESRYNEQFF.

V gene TRBV27 combines with J gene TRBJ2-1, with 9 bases identical to TRBD1. Germline V gene data show CDR1 as MNHEY and CDR2 as SMNVEV (reference sequence). The ends lost 6 bases at V and 3 bases at J; junction bases unmatched: 6. The CDR3 totals 15 residues. Here the CDR3 reads CASSRGQGIYNEQFF. The CDR3 DNA sequence: TGTGCCAGCAGCAGGGGACAGGGAATCTACAATGAGCAGTTCTTC.

This chain joins TRBV6-5 and TRBJ2-3; no definite D call. The ends were cut back, 2 bases at V and 5 bases at J, with 2 bases in the middle. The CDR3 runs 11 residues. Germline assignment: CDR1 MNHEY and CDR2 SVGAGI. For the CDR3, the DNA is TGTGCCAGCAGTTACCTAGATACGCAGTATTTT. Residues: CASSYLDTQYF.

V is TRBV14 and J is TRBJ2-1; a weak D match, TRBD1 (6 bases). Trimming pared 3 bases from V and 4 bases from J, leaving 13 bases between. Germline-derived CDR1 and CDR2 are SGHDN and FVKESK. This CDR3 has 15 amino acids. CDR3: CASSQPGHSYNEQFF. Written as DNA, the CDR3 is TGTGCCAGCAGCCAGCCGGGACATTCTTACAATGAGCAGTTCTTC.

The CDR3 spells CASSLPVKETQYF. DNA of the CDR3: TGTGCCAGCAGCTTACCGGTAAAAGAGACCCAGTACTTC. The chain recombines TRBV7-9 with TRBJ2-5, with D uncertain. The germline V and J ends were trimmed by 2 bases and 3 bases, with 7 bases remaining between them. Germline CDR1 SEHNR, CDR2 FQNEAQ (reference sequence). This CDR3 contains 13 residues.

The chain uses TRBV27 and TRBJ2-1, with D possibly matching TRBD2 (5 bases). The CDR3 spans 16 residues. Trimming left V 1 base short and J 0 bases short, with 10 bases between. CDR1 and CDR2 (germline): MNHEY, SMNVEV (reference sequence). CDR3 sequence: CASSLLGSNSYNEQFF. CDR3 nucleotide sequence: TGTGCCAGCAGTTTATTGGGGAGTAACTCCTACAATGAGCAGTTCTTC.

The chain combines TRBV7-9 with TRBJ1-4, with 10 bases fitting TRBD1. V lost 5 bases and J lost 6; bases outside the gene matches: 6. The CDR3 length is 15 residues. The germline CDR1 and CDR2 sequences are SEHNR and FQNEAQ (reference sequence). The CDR3 protein is CASSPGTGVYEKLFF. CDR3 coding DNA: TGTGCCAGCAGCCCCGGGACAGGGGTTTATGAAAAACTGTTTTTT.

The chain couples TRBV7-9 to TRBJ2-7; 9 positions agree with TRBD2. CDR3 length equals 19 residues. Germline V lookup: CDR1 SEHNR, CDR2 FQNEAQ (reference sequence). V shed 2 bases and J 2 bases; nucleotides not matched to a gene: 16. The DNA for the CDR3 is TGTGCCAGCAGCTTAAATCCGCGACTAGCGGAATCAAACCCCTACGAGCAGTACTTC. This codes for CASSLNPRLAESNPYEQYF.

DNA for the CDR3: TGTGCCAGCAGCCCCCGGGGGGCGAGGGAGACTGAAGCTTTCTTT. Protein: CASSPRGARETEAFF. The genes are TRBV28 and TRBJ1-1, with D possibly being TRBD1 (6 bases). This CDR3 comprises 15 residues. Germline CDR1 is MDHEN and CDR2 is SYDVKM. With 6 bases removed from V and 5 bases from J, the gap between germline ends came to 19 bases.

The chain combines TRBV7-9 with TRBJ2-7, with D tentatively TRBD2 (6 bases). Per germline, CDR1 SEHNR and CDR2 FQNEAQ (reference sequence). There are 13 residues in the CDR3. V was cut by 8 bases and J by 3 bases, with 14 bases left in between. CDR3 amino acids: CASAPEGLYEQYF. CDR3 sequence (DNA): TGTGCCAGCGCGCCGGAGGGACTCTACGAGCAGTACTTC.

This chain connects TRBV11-2 to TRBJ2-2; 12 bases match TRBD2. This CDR3 comprises 16 residues. In germline, CDR1 is SGHAT, CDR2 FQNNGV. J lost 9 bases, V lost 5 bases, and 10 bases had no gene match. CDR3 nucleotides: TGTGCCAGCAGCCTCGGGACTAGCGGGCTCCCCCGGGAGCTGTTTTTT. Its protein product is CASSLGTSGLPRELFF.

The chain couples TRBV2 to TRBJ2-5, with 8 positions matching TRBD1. CDR1 is SNHLY, CDR2 FYNNEI, per germline. Germline trimming cut 1 base from V and 1 base from J; bases unmatched to any gene: 5. This CDR3 has 16 amino acids. The CDR3 DNA sequence: TGTGCCAGCAGTGAAGGCCTACAGGGGGGCCAAGAGACCCAGTACTTC. The encoded protein is CASSEGLQGGQETQYF.

CDR3 bases: TGTGCCAGCAGTTTCCAGCCCCTGAACACTGAAGCTTTCTTT. Translating gives CASSFQPLNTEAFF. The chain joins TRBV28 to TRBJ1-1; D remains ambiguous. The V gene lost 3 bases and the J gene lost 0 bases, with 8 bases spanning the gap. The CDR3 totals 14 residues. Germline V gives CDR1 MDHEN, CDR2 SYDVKM.

The J gene is TRBJ1-1, the V gene TRBV27; TRBD1 is a possible D gene (5 bases). The germline V and J ends were trimmed by 6 bases and 4 bases, with 12 bases remaining between them. Germline V gene sequence: CDR1 MNHEY, CDR2 SMNVEV (reference sequence). The CDR3 spans 13 residues. CDR3 in amino acids: CASSYIGGTEAFF. As DNA, the CDR3 is TGTGCCAGCAGCTACATCGGGGGCACTGAAGCTTTCTTT.

The V and J genes are TRBV7-7 and TRBJ2-1; D may be TRBD2 (6 bases). The CDR3 runs 14 residues. From germline, CDR1 is SSHAT and CDR2 FNYEAQ (reference sequence). V lost 5 bases and J 6 bases, leaving 14 bases between the germline ends. CDR3 protein: CASSPGTGRNEQFF. The CDR3 bases are TGTGCCAGCAGCCCAGGGACTGGCCGCAATGAGCAGTTCTTC. Supplemented by reference TRBV7-7 and TRBJ2-1, the full variable domain reads GAGVSQSPRYKVTKRGQDVTLRCDPISSHATLYWYQQALGQGPEFLTYFNYEAQPDKSGLPSDRFSAERPEGSISTLTIQRTEQRDSAMYRCASSPGTGRNEQFFGPGTRLTVL.

The chain joins TRBV9 to TRBJ2-6; no definite D call. Germline lookup yields CDR1 SGDLS and CDR2 YYNGEE. The CDR3 runs to 15 residues. The V end lost 0 bases, the J end lost 0 bases, and 4 bases lay between the germline ends. The CDR3 loop is CASSVGYSGANVLTF. The CDR3 DNA is TGTGCCAGCAGCGTAGGGTACTCTGGGGCCAACGTCCTGACTTTC.

J is TRBJ1-2 and V is TRBV5-6; 7 bases line up with TRBD1. The CDR3 runs to 15 residues. From germline, CDR1 is SGHDT and CDR2 YYEEEE. J was trimmed by 4 bases and V by 4 bases; bases with no gene match: 10. The CDR3 loop reads CASSHLRDSIYGYTF. CDR3 nucleotide sequence: TGTGCCAGCAGCCACCTTCGGGACAGCATCTATGGCTACACCTTC.

This chain uses TRBV27 with TRBJ2-2, with 12 bases aligning to TRBD2. Germline V gives CDR1 MNHEY, CDR2 SMNVEV (reference sequence). The CDR3 runs 18 residues. The trim removed 8 bases at V and 6 bases at J, leaving 16 bases unmatched. This chain's CDR3 is CASRRGSPSGRDPGELFF. Written as DNA, the CDR3 is TGTGCCAGCCGAAGGGGGAGTCCTAGCGGGAGGGACCCCGGGGAGCTGTTTTTT.

V gene TRBV11-2 combines with J gene TRBJ2-5; D unclear. The CDR3 is 13 amino acids. V dropped 2 bases and J dropped 5 bases, with 9 bases sitting between them. Looked up from germline, CDR1 is SGHAT and CDR2 is FQNNGV. Here the CDR3 DNA reads TGTGCCAGCAGCTTAAATTTAGCTGAGACCCAGTACTTC. This translates into CASSLNLAETQYF.